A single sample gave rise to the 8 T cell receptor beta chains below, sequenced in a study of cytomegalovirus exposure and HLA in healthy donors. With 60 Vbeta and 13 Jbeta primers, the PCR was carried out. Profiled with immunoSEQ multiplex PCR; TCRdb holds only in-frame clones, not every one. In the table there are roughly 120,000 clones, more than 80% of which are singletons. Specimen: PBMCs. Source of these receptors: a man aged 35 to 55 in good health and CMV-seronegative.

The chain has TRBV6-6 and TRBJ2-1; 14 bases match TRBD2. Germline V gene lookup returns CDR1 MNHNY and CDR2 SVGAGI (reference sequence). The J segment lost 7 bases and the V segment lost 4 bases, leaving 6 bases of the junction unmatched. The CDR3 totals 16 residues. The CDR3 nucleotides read TGTGCCAGCAGTTCGAGCGGGACTAGCGGGAGAAATGAGCAGTTCTTC. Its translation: CASSSSGTSGRNEQFF.

CDR3 sequence reads: CASSPAGPYGYTF. Here the CDR3 DNA reads TGTGCCAGCAGCCCCGCGGGACCTTATGGCTACACCTTC. The chain has TRBV7-2 and TRBJ1-2; possibly TRBD1 for D (5 bases). The CDR3 runs 13 residues. V dropped 5 bases and J dropped 5 bases, with 12 bases sitting between them. Germline V gives CDR1 SGHTA, CDR2 FQGNSA.

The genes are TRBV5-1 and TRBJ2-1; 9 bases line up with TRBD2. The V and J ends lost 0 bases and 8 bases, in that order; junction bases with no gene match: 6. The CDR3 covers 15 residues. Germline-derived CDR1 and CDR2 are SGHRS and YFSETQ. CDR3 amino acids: CASSLEAGGLYEQFF. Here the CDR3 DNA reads TGCGCCAGCAGCTTGGAGGCGGGAGGGTTGTATGAGCAGTTCTTC.

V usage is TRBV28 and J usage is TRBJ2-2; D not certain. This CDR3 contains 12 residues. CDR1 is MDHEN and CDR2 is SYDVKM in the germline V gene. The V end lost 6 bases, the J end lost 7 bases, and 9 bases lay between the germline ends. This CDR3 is CASRVSVGELFF. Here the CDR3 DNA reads TGTGCCAGCAGGGTCTCGGTCGGGGAGCTGTTTTTT.

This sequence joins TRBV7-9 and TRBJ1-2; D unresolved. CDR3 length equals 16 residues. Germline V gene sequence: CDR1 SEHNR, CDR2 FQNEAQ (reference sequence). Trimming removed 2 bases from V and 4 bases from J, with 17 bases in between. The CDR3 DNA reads TGTGCCAGCAGCTTATCCGCCATTTTATCGAGCTATGGCTACACCTTC. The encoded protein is CASSLSAILSSYGYTF.

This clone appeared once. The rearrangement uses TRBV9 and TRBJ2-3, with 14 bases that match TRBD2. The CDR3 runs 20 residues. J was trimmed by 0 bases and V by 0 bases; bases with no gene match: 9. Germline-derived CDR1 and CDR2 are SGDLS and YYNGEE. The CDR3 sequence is CASSVGKTSGGATSTDTQYF. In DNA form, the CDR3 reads TGTGCCAGCAGCGTAGGGAAGACTAGCGGGGGGGCAACTAGCACAGATACGCAGTATTTT.

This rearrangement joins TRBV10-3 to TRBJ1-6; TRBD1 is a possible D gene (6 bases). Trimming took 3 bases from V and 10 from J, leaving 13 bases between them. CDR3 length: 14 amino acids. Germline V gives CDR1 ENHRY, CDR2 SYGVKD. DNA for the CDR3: TGTGCCATCAGTGACGGCAGGGGAGGGTCACCCCTCCACTTT. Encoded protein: CAISDGRGGSPLHF.

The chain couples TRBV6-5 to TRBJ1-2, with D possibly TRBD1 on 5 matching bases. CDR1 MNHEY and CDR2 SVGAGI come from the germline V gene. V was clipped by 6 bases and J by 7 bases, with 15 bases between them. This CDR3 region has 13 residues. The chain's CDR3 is CASSLSGWRGYTF. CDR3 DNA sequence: TGTGCCAGCAGCCTATCAGGGTGGCGTGGCTACACCTTC.